This TCR beta chain emerged from a study of CD8+CD57+ T cells in acquired aplastic anemia. The template for TCR beta VDJ and CDR3 sequence profiling was genomic DNA. TCRdb re-analysed the reads in MiXCR, keeping a single row per CDR3 protein. Of roughly 180,000 distinct CDR3 sequences listed, about 50% are singletons. The germline V gene has CDR1 LNHDA and CDR2 SQIVND (reference sequence). There are 12 residues in the CDR3. For sequencing, patients were chosen who had shown expansion of CD8+CD57+ cells by flow cytometry. Concerning this clonotype: Relative to the germline gene, one junction end is altered; a read error may explain this.

The sample comprised sorted CD4+, CD8+, or CD8+CD57+ T cells (not recorded which) from PBMCs. The gene calls are TRBV19 and TRBJ2-3, with D unclear. The sequence was obtained from a human donor with aplastic anemia. The CDR3 DNA reads as TGTGCAAGTAGTAGTTTGGCAGATACGCAGTATTTT. Its translation is CASSSLADTQYF. Full variable domain (rest looked up from reference TRBV19 and TRBJ2-3): DGGITQSPKYLFRKEGQNVTLSCEQNLNHDAMYWYRQDPGQGLRLIYYSQIVNDFQKGDIAEGYSVSREKKESFPLTVTSAQKNPTAFYLCASSSLADTQYFGPGTRLTVL.